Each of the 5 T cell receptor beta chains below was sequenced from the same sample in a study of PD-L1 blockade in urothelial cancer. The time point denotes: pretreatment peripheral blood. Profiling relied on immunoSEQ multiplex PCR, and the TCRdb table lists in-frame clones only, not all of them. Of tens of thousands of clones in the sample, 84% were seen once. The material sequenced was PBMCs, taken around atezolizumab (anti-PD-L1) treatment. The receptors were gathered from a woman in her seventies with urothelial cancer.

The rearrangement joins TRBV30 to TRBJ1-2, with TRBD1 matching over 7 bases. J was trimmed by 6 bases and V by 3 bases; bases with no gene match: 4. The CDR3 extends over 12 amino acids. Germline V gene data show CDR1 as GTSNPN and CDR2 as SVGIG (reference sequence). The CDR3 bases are TGTGCCTGGAGCCCGACAGGGAATGGCTACACCTTC. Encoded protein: CAWSPTGNGYTF.

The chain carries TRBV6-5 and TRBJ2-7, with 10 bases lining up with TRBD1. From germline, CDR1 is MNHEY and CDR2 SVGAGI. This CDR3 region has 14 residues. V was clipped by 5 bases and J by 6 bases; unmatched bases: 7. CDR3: CASSPDRGRGEQYF. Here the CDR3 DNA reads TGTGCCAGCAGTCCTGACAGGGGGCGCGGCGAGCAGTACTTC.

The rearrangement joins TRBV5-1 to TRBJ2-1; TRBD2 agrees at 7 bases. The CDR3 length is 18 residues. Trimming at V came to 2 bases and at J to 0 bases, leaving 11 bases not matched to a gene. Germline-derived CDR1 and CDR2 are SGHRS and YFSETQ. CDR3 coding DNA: TGCGCCAGCAGCTTTAAACGAGCGGGAACGAGCTCCTACAATGAGCAGTTCTTC. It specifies CASSFKRAGTSSYNEQFF.

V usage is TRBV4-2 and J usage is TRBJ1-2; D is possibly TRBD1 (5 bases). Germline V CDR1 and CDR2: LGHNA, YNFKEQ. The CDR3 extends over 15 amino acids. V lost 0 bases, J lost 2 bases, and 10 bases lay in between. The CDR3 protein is CASSQEWRQNYGYTF. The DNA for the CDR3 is TGTGCCAGCAGCCAAGAGTGGAGACAGAACTATGGCTACACCTTC.

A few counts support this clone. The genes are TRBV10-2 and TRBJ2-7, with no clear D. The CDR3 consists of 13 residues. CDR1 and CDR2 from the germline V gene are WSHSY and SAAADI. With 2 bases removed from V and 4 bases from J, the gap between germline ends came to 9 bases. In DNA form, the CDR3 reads TGCGCCAGCAGTGAGACAGTTCGTTACGAGCAGTACTTC. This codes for CASSETVRYEQYF.